The 11 T cell receptor beta chains listed next were all sequenced from one sample in a study of cytomegalovirus exposure and HLA in healthy donors (dated by TCRdb to 2016 to 2017). Library prep was done by the immunoSEQ multiplex PCR assay. For the multiplex PCR, a mixture combining 60 forward primers for TCR Vbeta segments and 13 reverse primers for TCR Jbeta segments was used. TCRdb mirrors the immuneACCESS table, restricted to in-frame sequences. Some clones are absent from its copies; in checked studies, under half trace to an unresolved V gene, and the reason for the others is unknown. This sample has about 130,000 clones in its table, and roughly four fifths of those were observed once. Of the sample, about 7.3% falls within the top ten clones. Sequences were obtained from PBMCs. These receptors came from a male donor in good health and CMV-seronegative.

This clone was observed a few times. This chain uses TRBV9 with TRBJ1-2; D perhaps matches TRBD1 (5 bases). V lost 1 base, J lost 6 bases, and 22 bases lay in between. Germline V lookup: CDR1 SGDLS, CDR2 YYNGEE. This CDR3 region has 17 residues. The CDR3 DNA follows: TGTGCCAGCAGCGTATCTCCTAGGTTTGGTACGGGGGATGGCTACACCTTC. Translation gives CASSVSPRFGTGDGYTF.

The rearrangement links TRBV18 to TRBJ2-6; D unclear. Trimming pared 4 bases from V and 1 base from J, leaving 23 bases between. This CDR3 contains 20 residues. Looked up from germline, CDR1 is KGHSH and CDR2 is LQKENI. CDR3 DNA sequence: TGTGCCAGCTCACTAAACACCGACCCCGTGACATTTTCTGGGGCCAACGTCCTGACTTTC. The encoded protein is CASSLNTDPVTFSGANVLTF.

The J gene is TRBJ1-5, the V gene TRBV9; 10 nucleotides line up with TRBD1. The CDR3 is 15 amino acids. V shed 4 bases, J shed 2 bases, and the junction held 3 bases outside the gene matches. Germline V gives CDR1 SGDLS, CDR2 YYNGEE. The CDR3, as DNA: TGTGCCAGCAGCTTAGGACAGGGGGGCAATCAGCCCCAGCATTTT. Its protein product is CASSLGQGGNQPQHF. The whole variable domain, remainder taken from reference TRBV9 and TRBJ1-5, is DSGVTQTPKHLITATGQRVTLRCSPRSGDLSVYWYQQSLDQGLQFLIQYYNGEERAKGNILERFSAQQFPDLHSELNLSSLELGDSALYFCASSLGQGGNQPQHFGDGTRLSIL.

This chain joins TRBV11-2 and TRBJ1-2; D is possibly TRBD1 (6 bases). Germline lookup yields CDR1 SGHAT and CDR2 FQNNGV. V gave up 1 base and J gave up 4 bases, with 13 bases separating them. The CDR3 totals 15 residues. CDR3 bases: TGTGCCAGCAGCTTAGTTCTTGGGACACTCTATGGCTACACCTTC. Translation gives CASSLVLGTLYGYTF.

The genes are TRBV11-2 and TRBJ2-2; no clear D. Germline V gives CDR1 SGHAT, CDR2 FQNNGV. CDR3 length: 12 amino acids. V was trimmed by 5 bases and J by 13 bases, leaving 14 bases between them. The CDR3 coding sequence is TGTGCCAGCAGCCCGGCGGCAGAGGTGCTGTTTTTT. This encodes CASSPAAEVLFF.

The V gene is TRBV10-3, the J gene TRBJ1-6; TRBD1 is a possible D gene (6 bases). The CDR3 totals 14 residues. Germline V gene sequence: CDR1 ENHRY, CDR2 SYGVKD. V was pared by 7 bases and J by 4 bases, with 11 bases between. CDR3 sequence reads: CAINTGRYNSPLHF. CDR3 coding DNA: TGTGCCATCAATACAGGGAGATATAATTCACCCCTCCACTTT.

CDR3 sequence: CASSLSGRVQETQYF. The CDR3 DNA reads as TGTGCCAGCAGTTTAAGTGGGAGGGTTCAAGAGACCCAGTACTTC. The genes are TRBV27 and TRBJ2-5, with TRBD2 matching 7 bases. J was trimmed by 2 bases and V by 2 bases; bases with no gene match: 5. In germline, CDR1 is MNHEY, CDR2 SMNVEV (reference sequence). The CDR3 extends over 15 amino acids.

The chain employs TRBV7-9 and TRBJ2-3; tentatively, D is TRBD2 (5 bases). This CDR3 has 14 residues. Per germline, CDR1 SEHNR and CDR2 FQNEAQ (reference sequence). V was cut by 3 bases and J by 5 bases, with 12 bases left in between. The CDR3 sequence is CASSLVLEGDTQYF. The CDR3 DNA sequence: TGTGCCAGCAGCTTGGTGCTAGAGGGAGATACGCAGTATTTT.

This sequence joins TRBV28 and TRBJ2-1; 10 bases line up with TRBD2. The CDR3 loop spans 20 amino acids. J lost 3 bases, V lost 2 bases, and 16 bases had no gene match. CDR1 is MDHEN, CDR2 SYDVKM, per germline. CDR3 coding DNA: TGTGCCAGCAGTTTAATTTCCGCGTTGAGCGGGGGGGCATACTACAATGAGCAGTTCTTC. Translating it yields CASSLISALSGGAYYNEQFF.

The chain links TRBV5-5 to TRBJ1-2; no clear D. This CDR3 is 13 amino acids long. Germline V gene lookup returns CDR1 SGHKS and CDR2 YYEKEE (reference sequence). The V end lost 4 bases, the J end lost 4 bases, and 11 bases lay between the germline ends. This chain's CDR3 is CASSLRVTYGYTF. In nucleotides, the CDR3 is TGTGCCAGCAGCCTCCGGGTCACCTATGGCTACACCTTC.

The chain is built from TRBV7-2 and TRBJ1-4; no firm D call. The V and J ends lost 5 bases and 11 bases respectively, with 18 bases between them. The CDR3 is 14 amino acids. Germline V gives CDR1 SGHTA, CDR2 FQGNSA. CDR3 DNA sequence: TGTGCCAGCAGCCCCGGCGGCCTGGAGTTGAAACTGTTTTTT. This sequence encodes CASSPGGLELKLFF.